This record concerns one TCR beta chain sequence. Its matching antigen is unknown. The study reverse transcribed the entire isolated RNA, so it sequenced expressed TCRB transcripts. Each sample of naive, central memory or regulatory T cells had, on average, approximately 3.5 million reads. The assay was immunoSEQ multiplex PCR, and TCRdb's table has in-frame clones only and misses some. Of more than 250,000 clones listed, 20% were seen once; the top ten hold about 0.027%. The data are from a study of beta chain features in type 1 diabetes. Study at large: Regarding age, gender and cell yields, patients proved similar to healthy donors. Taken together, all samples contributed nearly 110 million examined sorted cells.

Findings of the study overall: Moderately but significantly shorter TCRB CDR3s were found in Type 1 diabetes patients in all four CD4+ subsets. Shorter templates may be favored by PCR, equally so in patients and controls.

The CDR3 loop spans 16 amino acids. Germline-derived CDR1 and CDR2 are SGHTA and FQGNSA. V was pared by 5 bases and J by 2 bases, with 8 bases of the junction left unmatched. This sequence was found in a woman aged 40 to 50 with type 1 diabetes. The sequenced sample consisted of naive CD4+ T cells from blood. This chain uses TRBV7-2 with TRBJ2-1, with TRBD2 matching 8 bases. CDR3 loop: CASSIDGGGTYNEQFF. The CDR3 nucleotides read TGTGCCAGCAGCATCGACGGCGGGGGGACCTACAATGAGCAGTTCTTC.